Each of the 14 T cell receptor beta chains below was sequenced from the same sample in a study of T cells in Graves' hyperthyroidism and ophthalmopathy. The TCR beta CDR3 regions underwent amplification using RNA transcripts as the source. Researchers ran a first-round RT-PCR on the TCR CDR3 using the HTBI primer set. TCRdb reprocessed the multiplex PCR reads via MiXCR and lists one record per CDR3 protein. The sample lists 300,000 to 350,000 distinct CDR3 sequences; about a sixth were seen once. Sequenced input: blood. The receptors were sampled from a woman between 35 and 50 years old with Graves' ophthalmopathy.

This clonotype was counted ten times or more. The V call is TRBV28, the J call TRBJ1-2; TRBD1 agrees at 11 bases. The CDR3 is made up of 17 amino acids. Germline lookup yields CDR1 MDHEN and CDR2 SYDVKM. J gave up 6 bases and V 7 bases, and 16 bases lay outside the gene matches. The CDR3, as DNA: TGTGCCAGCATCAATTTAAAAGGGGGGACAGGGGGTAATGGCTACACCTTC. Translating it yields CASINLKGGTGGNGYTF.

This clonotype has a count of ten or more. This chain links TRBV6-2 or TRBV6-3 with TRBJ1-5, with D uncertain. Trimming cost V 0 bases and J 11 bases, with 17 bases left between them. CDR1 and CDR2 from the germline V gene are MNHEY and SVGEGT. The CDR3 contains 15 residues. The CDR3 reads CASSYSAFSPSAQHF. The CDR3 DNA is TGTGCCAGCAGTTACTCTGCGTTTAGCCCGTCCGCCCAGCATTTT.

The chain combines TRBV28 with TRBJ1-3; a weak D match, TRBD1 (6 bases). In germline, CDR1 is MDHEN, CDR2 SYDVKM. The CDR3 is 16 residues long. V shed 7 bases and J shed 4 bases, with 20 bases lying between them. CDR3 nucleotides: TGTGCCAGCACCCAGACAGGCCACCACGCCGGAAACACCATATATTTT. It yields the protein CASTQTGHHAGNTIYF.

The table lists this clonotype with many counts. The rearrangement joins TRBV2 to TRBJ2-7, with a possible D match to TRBD2 (6 bases). The CDR3 is 14 amino acids. Germline V lookup: CDR1 SNHLY, CDR2 FYNNEI. The V gene lost 7 bases and the J gene lost 0 bases, with 13 bases spanning the gap. CDR3 in amino acids: CASTFYGSSYEQYF. In nucleotides, the CDR3 is TGTGCCAGCACGTTCTACGGGAGCTCCTACGAGCAGTACTTC.

At least ten counts were recorded for this clonotype. The chain uses TRBV10-3 and TRBJ2-7; D remains ambiguous. Germline values: CDR1 ENHRY, CDR2 SYGVKD. V shed 5 bases and J shed 3 bases, with 23 bases lying between them. The CDR3 totals 17 residues. For the CDR3, the DNA is TGTGCCATCAGTAGTGAGCCCCCACAACGCCAGTTCTACGAGCAGTACTTC. Its protein is CAISSEPPQRQFYEQYF.

This clonotype appeared many times. The genes are TRBV20-1 and TRBJ1-1; D gene ambiguous. The CDR3 consists of 12 residues. CDR1 and CDR2 from the germline V gene are DFQATT and SNEGSKA (reference sequence). V lost 6 bases and J 3 bases, leaving 11 bases between the germline ends. The CDR3 protein is CSAVRLDTEAFF. In nucleotides, the CDR3 is TGCAGTGCCGTAAGACTGGACACTGAAGCTTTCTTT.

The table lists this clonotype with many counts. CDR3 bases: TGTGCCAGCAGTTTAAGGGCAAATCAGCCCCAGCATTTT. This translates into CASSLRANQPQHF. The V gene is TRBV12-3 or TRBV12-4, the J gene TRBJ1-5; D gene unclear. With 2 bases removed from V and 4 bases from J, the gap between germline ends came to 6 bases. CDR3 length equals 13 residues.

Ten or more counts support this clonotype. The rearrangement uses TRBV6-5 and TRBJ1-1; D is undetermined. CDR1 MNHEY and CDR2 SVGAGI come from the germline V gene. The CDR3 sequence is 14 residues long. Trimming took 2 bases from V and 4 from J, leaving 11 bases between them. Written as DNA, the CDR3 is TGTGCCAGCAGTTACGCGGGTGGCGGCACTGAAGCTTTCTTT. As protein: CASSYAGGGTEAFF.

This clonotype was seen more than once but under ten times. The gene calls are TRBV20-1 and TRBJ2-4, with a possible D match to TRBD1 (6 bases). The ends were cut back, 4 bases at V and 3 bases at J, with 19 bases in the middle. The V gene's germline CDR1 is DFQATT and CDR2 SNEGSKA (reference sequence). CDR3 length equals 16 residues. CDR3 sequence: CSANPQGYEDKNIQYF. DNA of the CDR3: TGCAGTGCTAACCCCCAGGGGTATGAAGACAAAAACATTCAGTACTTC.

There are many counts of this clonotype. V gene TRBV10-3 combines with J gene TRBJ1-2, with D perhaps TRBD1 (6 bases). Trimming shortened V by 4 bases and J by 2 bases, and 14 bases separated the two germline ends. The CDR3 consists of 15 residues. The germline gives CDR1 ENHRY, CDR2 SYGVKD. The CDR3 loop reads CAISGQGTPNYGYTF. CDR3 DNA sequence: TGTGCCATCAGTGGTCAAGGGACACCCAACTATGGCTACACCTTC.

Only a few counts were recorded for this clonotype. A clone one base away is much larger, so this may be a read error. The DNA of the CDR3 is TGCAGTGCTAGACAGCAGGGTATAATCTATGGCTACACCTTC. Translating gives CSARQQGIIYGYTF. The chain couples TRBV20-1 to TRBJ1-2; a possible D gene is TRBD1 (5 bases). V lost 2 bases, J lost 4 bases, and 14 bases lay in between. The CDR3 spans 14 residues. Germline CDR1 reads DFQATT; CDR2 reads SNEGSKA (reference sequence).

The sample holds many counts of this clonotype. The chain employs TRBV27 and TRBJ2-2; the D gene is possibly TRBD2 (5 bases). With 7 bases removed from V and 5 bases from J, the gap between germline ends came to 11 bases. The CDR3 totals 13 residues. Germline assignment: CDR1 MNHEY and CDR2 SMNVEV (reference sequence). The CDR3 here is CASKDFQTGELFF. For the CDR3, the DNA is TGTGCCAGCAAGGACTTTCAAACCGGGGAGCTGTTTTTT.

The V call is TRBV6-1, the J call TRBJ2-7, with 9 bases that match TRBD1. Looked up from germline, CDR1 is MNHNS and CDR2 is SASEGT. This CDR3 spans 16 amino acids. J gave up 6 bases and V 4 bases, and 13 bases lay outside the gene matches. In nucleotides, the CDR3 is TGTGCCAGCAGTGTAACAGCTATCGGGACAGGGACCGAGCAGTACTTC. This sequence encodes CASSVTAIGTGTEQYF.

This clonotype was seen at least ten times. The chain carries TRBV2 and TRBJ1-1; no clear D gene. V lost 0 bases and J lost 6, with 11 bases in between. This CDR3 comprises 14 residues. Germline values: CDR1 SNHLY, CDR2 FYNNEI. The CDR3 is CASSEARGGAEAFF. The CDR3 DNA reads as TGTGCCAGCAGTGAAGCGCGCGGTGGTGCTGAAGCTTTCTTT.